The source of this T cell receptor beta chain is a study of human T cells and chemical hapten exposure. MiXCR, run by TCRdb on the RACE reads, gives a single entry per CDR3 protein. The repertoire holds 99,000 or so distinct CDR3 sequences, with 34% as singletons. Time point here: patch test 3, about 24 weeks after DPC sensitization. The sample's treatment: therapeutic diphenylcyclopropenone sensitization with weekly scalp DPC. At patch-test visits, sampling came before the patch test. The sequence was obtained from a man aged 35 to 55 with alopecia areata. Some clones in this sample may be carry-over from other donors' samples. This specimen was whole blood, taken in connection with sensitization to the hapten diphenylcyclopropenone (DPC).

CDR3 sequence: CASKGLALTTGELFF. CDR3 DNA sequence: TGTGCCAGCAAGGGACTAGCGTTGACTACCGGGGAGCTGTTTTTT. The chain couples TRBV2 to TRBJ2-2; 10 bases match TRBD2. CDR3 length equals 15 residues. The trim removed 7 bases at V and 5 bases at J, leaving 7 bases unmatched. Looked up from germline, CDR1 is SNHLY and CDR2 is FYNNEI.